Sequencing of this TCR beta chain was carried out in a study of cytomegalovirus exposure and HLA in healthy donors. This PCR relied on a set of 60 Vbeta primers and 13 Jbeta primers. Some clones are missing from TCRdb's copy, which holds only in-frame ones; the method was immunoSEQ multiplex PCR. The data hold some 130,000 clones, with roughly two thirds observed a single time. Trimming removed 3 bases at V and 7 bases at J, with 13 bases between. The CDR3 contains 14 residues. CDR1 and CDR2 (germline): MNHEY, SVGAGI. The rearrangement links TRBV6-5 to TRBJ1-5, with TRBD1 as a possible D gene (5 bases). This TCR derives from a man aged 30 to 45 in good health and CMV-seropositive. The sequenced material came from PBMCs. CDR3 sequence (DNA): TGTGCCAGCAGTTATCGGGGGGAGCGACAGCCCCAGCATTTT. Translation gives CASSYRGERQPQHF.